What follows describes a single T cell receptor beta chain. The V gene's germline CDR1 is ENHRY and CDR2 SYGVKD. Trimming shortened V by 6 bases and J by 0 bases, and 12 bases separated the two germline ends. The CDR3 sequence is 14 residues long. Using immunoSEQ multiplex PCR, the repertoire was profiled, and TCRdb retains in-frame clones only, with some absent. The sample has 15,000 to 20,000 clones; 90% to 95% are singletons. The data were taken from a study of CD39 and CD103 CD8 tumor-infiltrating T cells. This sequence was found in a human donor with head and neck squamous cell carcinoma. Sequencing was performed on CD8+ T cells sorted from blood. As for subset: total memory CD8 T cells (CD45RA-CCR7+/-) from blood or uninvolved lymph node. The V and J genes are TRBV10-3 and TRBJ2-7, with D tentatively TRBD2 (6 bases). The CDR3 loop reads CAISRGTYSYEQYF. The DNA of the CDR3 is TGTGCCATCAGCCGCGGGACTTACTCCTACGAGCAGTACTTC.